The TCR beta chain under discussion was sequenced for a study of cytomegalovirus exposure and HLA in healthy donors. Study-wide context: The roughly 130 validation repertoires were reported in a later analysis to have been generated on the same platform as the approximately 700 first-cohort repertoires.

This CDR3 has 15 amino acids. The V end was cut by 5 bases, the J end by 0 bases, with 13 bases between. Germline lookup yields CDR1 LNHDA and CDR2 SQIVND (reference sequence). Comment on this clone: As yet, its antigen is unknown.

The table came from immunoSEQ multiplex PCR; TCRdb's copy has only in-frame clones and leaves some out. The sample has tens of thousands of clones, 90% to 95% seen once. Study-level results: A list of approximately 150 TCR beta chains associated with cytomegalovirus was given. The tendency of first-cohort TCR clusters to co-occur in the 100 to 150 validation repertoires was identified by a subsequent analysis.

Input material: PBMCs. The origin of this receptor is a woman between 18 and 30 years old in good health and CMV-seronegative. The chain carries TRBV19 and TRBJ2-5, with D possibly TRBD2 on 5 matching bases. CDR3 bases: TGTGCCAGTAGTCCATCGGGGAGATACCAAGAGACCCAGTACTTC. Its translation is CASSPSGRYQETQYF.